These 20 T cell receptor beta chains came from one sample sequenced in a study of blood T cells in healthy people across ages (dated by TCRdb to the mid-2010s). Library creation used 5' RACE. This sample was sequenced with an Illumina HiSeq 2500. A second PCR of roughly 7 to 11 cycles was performed with a sample-barcoded 5' primer and a J-beta primer mix. The public sequencing data were trimmed at Q25 with fastp and processed into clonotypes with MiXCR by TCRdb, which kept only in-frame beta chains. Each CDR3 protein appears once, grouped with its most common genes and DNA. For this sample there are more than 800,000 distinct CDR3 sequences; under 55% appear just once. The ten largest account for around 18% of the sample. Sequenced sample: blood. All receptors come from a woman aged 60-75 years in good health.

This rearrangement joins TRBV30 to TRBJ1-4, with D perhaps TRBD1 (6 bases). Germline CDR1 GTSNPN, CDR2 SVGIG (reference sequence). This CDR3 spans 15 amino acids. Trimming cost V 0 bases and J 4 bases, with 12 bases left between them. The CDR3 reads CAWSVLGARNEKLFF. CDR3 bases: TGTGCCTGGAGTGTACTGGGGGCGCGTAATGAAAAACTGTTTTTT.

This clonotype occurred once. The rearrangement links TRBV27 to TRBJ1-6, with TRBD1 as a possible D gene (5 bases). The germline CDR1 and CDR2 sequences are MNHEY and SMNVEV (reference sequence). This CDR3 is 16 amino acids long. Trimming cost V 2 bases and J 3 bases, with 11 bases left between them. DNA of the CDR3: TGTGCCAGCAGTTTAAGGGGAGTCGTCTATAATTCACCCCTCCACTTT. It encodes CASSLRGVVYNSPLHF.

This clonotype was seen a few times. This chain joins TRBV7-9 and TRBJ2-1; TRBD2 might be the D (5 bases). Germline loops: CDR1 SEHNR, CDR2 FQNEAQ (reference sequence). CDR3 size: 15 residues. Trimming removed 5 bases at V and 6 bases at J, with 17 bases between. CDR3 amino acids: CASSPPSGAFNEQFF. The CDR3 region has the DNA TGTGCCAGCAGCCCCCCCAGCGGTGCGTTCAATGAGCAGTTCTTC.

The J gene is TRBJ2-7, the V gene TRBV9, with TRBD1 as a possible D gene (7 bases). This CDR3 is built from 14 residues. CDR1 SGDLS and CDR2 YYNGEE come from the germline V gene. Trimming removed 2 bases at V and 6 bases at J, with 15 bases between. CDR3 amino acids: CASSVTGRLGEQYF. The CDR3 nucleotides are TGTGCCAGCAGCGTGACAGGGAGGCTCGGCGAGCAGTACTTC.

This clonotype was seen once. The chain combines TRBV9 with TRBJ2-7, with TRBD2 identical over 10 bases. Germline assignment: CDR1 SGDLS and CDR2 YYNGEE. CDR3 length: 15 residues. The ends lost 4 bases at V and 4 bases at J; junction bases unmatched: 8. CDR3: CASSPGAGGGYEQYF. In DNA, the CDR3 is TGTGCCAGCAGCCCCGGAGCGGGAGGGGGGTACGAGCAGTACTTC.

The sample holds many counts of this clonotype. The chain combines TRBV7-6 with TRBJ2-7; D may be TRBD1 (6 bases). Germline values: CDR1 SGHVS, CDR2 FNYEAQ. The CDR3 contains 15 residues. V was shortened by 1 base and J by 2 bases, with 12 bases between the two germline ends. The CDR3 sequence: CASSLGAGATYEQYF. The CDR3 DNA reads TGTGCCAGCAGCTTAGGGGCAGGGGCGACCTACGAGCAGTACTTC.

This clonotype was seen a few times. This chain links TRBV7-2 with TRBJ2-1; no clear D. The V end was cut by 2 bases, the J end by 6 bases, with 5 bases between. The CDR3 length is 12 residues. Germline-derived CDR1 and CDR2 are SGHTA and FQGNSA. The CDR3 here is CASSLSSNEQFF. Written as DNA, the CDR3 is TGTGCCAGCAGCTTATCTTCCAATGAGCAGTTCTTC.

This clonotype was recorded a few times. J is TRBJ2-7 and V is TRBV20-1; possibly TRBD2 for D (5 bases). The V gene lost 0 bases and the J gene lost 2 bases, with 11 bases spanning the gap. There are 14 residues in the CDR3. Germline values: CDR1 DFQATT, CDR2 SNEGSKA (reference sequence). CDR3 sequence (DNA): TGCAGTGCTAGAGAGGAACTAGAAACCTACGAGCAGTACTTC. It is translated as CSAREELETYEQYF.

This chain uses TRBV29-1 with TRBJ2-1, with 11 positions matching TRBD2. V trimming: 5 bases; J trimming: 0 bases; junction bases outside the gene matches: 12. CDR3 length: 18 residues. Germline values: CDR1 SQVTM, CDR2 ANQGSEA. This CDR3 reads CSVRLAGKKRPSYNEQFF. The DNA for the CDR3 is TGCAGCGTTCGACTAGCGGGAAAGAAGCGGCCCTCCTACAATGAGCAGTTCTTC.

This clonotype was detected only a few times. The chain couples TRBV24-1 to TRBJ2-3, with TRBD2 matching over 11 bases. This CDR3 is built from 15 residues. CDR1 is KGHDR and CDR2 is SFDVKD in the germline V gene. V lost 2 bases to trimming and J lost 6 bases; unmatched junction nucleotides: 3. The CDR3 sequence is CATSDSLAGADTQYF. CDR3 nucleotide sequence: TGTGCCACCAGTGATTCACTAGCGGGAGCTGATACGCAGTATTTT.

J is TRBJ2-5 and V is TRBV12-3 or TRBV12-4; the match to TRBD2 covers 14 bases. Trimming took 3 bases from V and 2 from J; bases not matched to a gene: 2. CDR3 length equals 16 residues. The CDR3 DNA follows: TGTGCCAGCAGTTTCGGGACTAGCGGGAGACAAGAGACCCAGTACTTC. Protein sequence: CASSFGTSGRQETQYF.

V usage is TRBV6-5 and J usage is TRBJ1-1; no firm D call. With 11 bases removed from V and 3 bases from J, the gap between germline ends came to 13 bases. CDR1 is MNHEY and CDR2 is SVGAGI in the germline V gene. The CDR3 covers 12 residues. CDR3 protein: CAAKGRYTEAFF. The CDR3 nucleotides are TGTGCCGCCAAAGGGCGGTACACTGAAGCTTTCTTT.

This clonotype was counted many times. CDR3 DNA: TGTGCCATCAGTGCGGGCAGGGGGTTCGGTGGCTACACCTTC. This translates into CAISAGRGFGGYTF. V and J are TRBV10-3 and TRBJ1-2, with 7 bases that match TRBD1. CDR1 is ENHRY, CDR2 SYGVKD, per germline. Unmatched junction bases numbered 9, after V lost 4 bases and J lost 7 bases. CDR3 length: 14 residues.

V usage is TRBV10-2 and J usage is TRBJ1-2, with a tentative D call TRBD1 (6 bases). V was trimmed by 2 bases and J by 4 bases, leaving 11 bases between them. Germline V gives CDR1 WSHSY, CDR2 SAAADI. The CDR3 totals 14 residues. CDR3 nucleotide sequence: TGCGCCAGCAGTGAGCGACAGGAGGTCTATGGCTACACCTTC. Encoded protein: CASSERQEVYGYTF.

This clonotype was counted between two and nine times. This chain uses TRBV24-1 with TRBJ2-1, with D perhaps TRBD1 (6 bases). Trimming stripped 5 bases from V and 1 base from J, with 20 bases between. Germline assignment: CDR1 KGHDR and CDR2 SFDVKD. The CDR3 is made up of 18 amino acids. In DNA, the CDR3 is TGTGCCACCAGTGTACCGGACAGCAAAAATTCTTCCTACAATGAGCAGTTCTTC. Translating gives CATSVPDSKNSSYNEQFF.

The chain carries TRBV4-2 and TRBJ2-6; the D call may be TRBD1 or TRBD2 (5 bases each). The CDR3 loop spans 19 amino acids. The V gene lost 1 base and the J gene lost 0 bases, with 16 bases spanning the gap. CDR1 is LGHNA, CDR2 YNFKEQ, per germline. As DNA, the CDR3 is TGTGCCAGCAGCCAAGTACAAGCGGCCAGGGCCTCTGGGGCCAACGTCCTGACTTTC. Protein sequence: CASSQVQAARASGANVLTF.

This chain connects TRBV7-9 to TRBJ2-1, with 8 bases identical to TRBD2. Trimming at V came to 7 bases and at J to 3 bases, leaving 5 bases not matched to a gene. The CDR3 length is 14 residues. Per germline, CDR1 SEHNR and CDR2 FQNEAQ (reference sequence). CDR3 protein: CASTPAGGYNEQFF. The CDR3 bases are TGTGCCAGCACCCCGGCGGGAGGCTACAATGAGCAGTTCTTC. Complete variable domain (other parts from reference TRBV7-9 and TRBJ2-1): DTGVSQNPRHKITKRGQNVTFRCDPISEHNRLYWYRQTLGQGPEFLTYFQNEAQLEKSRLLSDRFSAERPKGSFSTLEIQRTEQGDSAMYLCASTPAGGYNEQFFGPGTRLTVL.

The CDR3 loop is CASGTGLAGVTTDTQYF. The CDR3 coding sequence is TGTGCTAGTGGTACGGGGCTAGCGGGAGTAACCACAGATACGCAGTATTTT. The chain recombines TRBV12-5 with TRBJ2-3; 10 positions agree with TRBD2. The CDR3 has 17 amino acids. The V segment lost 5 bases and the J segment 2 bases; nucleotides outside the gene matches: 10. From germline, CDR1 is LGHNT and CDR2 FRNRAP.

The rearrangement joins TRBV29-1 to TRBJ1-2; D unclear. V was trimmed by 4 bases and J by 2 bases, leaving 11 bases between them. This CDR3 is 13 amino acids long. Germline V gene sequence: CDR1 SQVTM, CDR2 ANQGSEA. As DNA, the CDR3 is TGCAGCGTTGGGGAGGGATTGAACTATGGCTACACCTTC. This codes for CSVGEGLNYGYTF.

The chain carries TRBV29-1 and TRBJ2-5, with 10 bases identical to TRBD2. Germline assignment: CDR1 SQVTM and CDR2 ANQGSEA. J gave up 5 bases and V 0 bases, and 9 bases lay outside the gene matches. The CDR3 covers 16 residues. The CDR3, as DNA: TGCAGCGTTGAAGATCTTCAAGCGGGGGGGAGGGAGACCCAGTACTTC. Its translation is CSVEDLQAGGRETQYF.